A selection of T cell receptor beta chains follows, all from one sample in a study of early T cells in non-severe SARS-CoV-2 infection. TCRdb recomputed calls from the 5' RACE reads with MiXCR, one row per CDR3 protein. The sample holds approximately 71,000 distinct CDR3 sequences, approximately 12% seen once. The sequenced sample consisted of whole blood. Receptors were obtained from an adult who was a healthcare worker with PCR-confirmed SARS-CoV-2 infection or an uninfected control (not recorded which). Each CDR3 is given with its conserved first and last residue. The D gene is left open where the match is weak. Size is omitted from some rows. Given values are once, few, many or a class for expanded clones.

CDR3 DNA: TGTGCCAGCAGCCCTCAGGGACTTGCCAATGAGCAGTTCTTC; CDR3 protein: CASSPQGLANEQFF; clone size: many; D gene: -; V gene: TRBV3-1; J gene: TRBJ2-1
CDR3 DNA: TGCGCCAGCTCCATTGATGGGACCAACTACAATGAGCAGTTCTTC; CDR3 protein: CASSIDGTNYNEQFF; clone size: -; D gene: -; V gene: TRBV5-1; J gene: TRBJ2-1
CDR3 DNA: TGTGCCAGCAGCTACAACGGGGGGCTGGGGGAGACCCAGTACTTC; CDR3 protein: CASSYNGGLGETQYF; clone size: many; D gene: -; V gene: TRBV7-2; J gene: TRBJ2-5
CDR3 DNA: TGCAGCGTTGGTGTGAGCGGGGAGACCCAGTACTTC; CDR3 protein: CSVGVSGETQYF; clone size: -; D gene: -; V gene: TRBV29-1; J gene: TRBJ2-5
CDR3 DNA: TGTGCCAGCAGTTCATGGGGAGGGGGCCGCTACGAGCAGTACTTC; CDR3 protein: CASSSWGGGRYEQYF; clone size: few; D gene: -; V gene: TRBV28; J gene: TRBJ2-7
CDR3 DNA: TGTGCCATCAGTGGACAGGTCGCCGAGACCCAGTACTTC; CDR3 protein: CAISGQVAETQYF; clone size: -; D gene: -; V gene: TRBV10-3; J gene: TRBJ2-5
CDR3 DNA: TGTGCCAGCCGCCCGGGGGGGCGGGTAGATACGCAGTATTTT; CDR3 protein: CASRPGGRVDTQYF; clone size: -; D gene: TRBD2; V gene: TRBV6-2/TRBV6-3; J gene: TRBJ2-3
CDR3 DNA: TGCAGTGCTAGGCCCCAGGCGGGGTATGAAAAACTGTTTTTT; CDR3 protein: CSARPQAGYEKLFF; clone size: many; D gene: -; V gene: TRBV20-1; J gene: TRBJ1-4
CDR3 DNA: TGTGCCAGCAGCGTAGTTGGGGTGAGCTCCTACAATGAGCAGTTCTTC; CDR3 protein: CASSVVGVSSYNEQFF; clone size: few; D gene: -; V gene: TRBV9; J gene: TRBJ2-1
CDR3 DNA: TGCAGCGTTGAACGGCAAGGAGGTTCTAACTATGGCTACACCTTC; CDR3 protein: CSVERQGGSNYGYTF; clone size: few; D gene: -; V gene: TRBV29-1; J gene: TRBJ1-2
CDR3 DNA: TGCAGTGCTTCGGGACTAGCGGGAGGGCTCCCCTACGAGCAGTACTTC; CDR3 protein: CSASGLAGGLPYEQYF; clone size: -; D gene: TRBD2; V gene: TRBV20-1; J gene: TRBJ2-7
CDR3 DNA: TGCAGTGGACTAGCGGGGGAATCCACAGATACGCAGTATTTT; CDR3 protein: CSGLAGESTDTQYF; clone size: many; D gene: TRBD2; V gene: TRBV20-1; J gene: TRBJ2-3
CDR3 DNA: TGTGCCAGCTCACCAGAGGGACTAGCCGTGAAAGAGACCCAGTACTTC; CDR3 protein: CASSPEGLAVKETQYF; clone size: -; D gene: TRBD2; V gene: TRBV18; J gene: TRBJ2-5
CDR3 DNA: TGTGCCAGCATTCGATCCAAGGGACTAGCGGGGGGGTACGAGCAGTACTTC; CDR3 protein: CASIRSKGLAGGYEQYF; clone size: -; D gene: TRBD2; V gene: TRBV2; J gene: TRBJ2-7
CDR3 DNA: TGCGCCAGCAGCCCGACAGGGATCAATGAGCAGTTCTTC; CDR3 protein: CASSPTGINEQFF; clone size: few; D gene: TRBD1; V gene: TRBV4-1; J gene: TRBJ2-1
CDR3 DNA: TGTGCCAGCAGTCCTCGTGGGACTAGCGGATCCATCCTGGATACGCAGTATTTT; CDR3 protein: CASSPRGTSGSILDTQYF; clone size: medium-sized; D gene: TRBD2; V gene: TRBV7-2; J gene: TRBJ2-3
CDR3 DNA: TGTGCCAGCAGCTCCGGGACTAGCGGCTACGAGCAGTACTTC; CDR3 protein: CASSSGTSGYEQYF; clone size: few; D gene: TRBD2; V gene: TRBV7-9; J gene: TRBJ2-7
CDR3 DNA: TGCGCCAGCAGCCAAAACCGGTTTGACACTGAAGCTTTCTTT; CDR3 protein: CASSQNRFDTEAFF; clone size: few; D gene: -; V gene: TRBV4-1; J gene: TRBJ1-1
CDR3 DNA: TGTGCCAGCAGCCAAGGAGACCAGCCCCAGCATTTT; CDR3 protein: CASSQGDQPQHF; clone size: few; D gene: -; V gene: TRBV3-1; J gene: TRBJ1-5
CDR3 DNA: TGTGCCAGCAGCCCCTCTTCGGGGTGGTGGGGCTACACCTTC; CDR3 protein: CASSPSSGWWGYTF; clone size: few; D gene: -; V gene: TRBV14; J gene: TRBJ1-2
CDR3 DNA: TGCGCCAGCAGCGAAGACATGTACTATGGCTACACCTTC; CDR3 protein: CASSEDMYYGYTF; clone size: -; D gene: -; V gene: TRBV5-1; J gene: TRBJ1-2
CDR3 DNA: TGCGCCAGCAAGACAGGGAGGGATTCACCCCTCCACTTT; CDR3 protein: CASKTGRDSPLHF; clone size: -; D gene: TRBD1; V gene: TRBV5-1; J gene: TRBJ1-6
CDR3 DNA: TGTGCCAGCAGCAAAGGGGCGGGTTGCCAAGAGACCCAGTACTTC; CDR3 protein: CASSKGAGCQETQYF; clone size: many; D gene: -; V gene: TRBV21-1; J gene: TRBJ2-5
CDR3 DNA: TGTGCCAGCAGATCTGCTCGGGACATACTGTACGAGCAGTACTTC; CDR3 protein: CASRSARDILYEQYF; clone size: few; D gene: -; V gene: TRBV13; J gene: TRBJ2-7
CDR3 DNA: TGCGCCAGCAGCCAAGAAGCGCTCTCATTTTCCTACGAGCAGTACTTC; CDR3 protein: CASSQEALSFSYEQYF; clone size: many; D gene: -; V gene: TRBV4-1; J gene: TRBJ2-7
CDR3 DNA: TGTGCCAGCAGCCCGATCAACTCCTACAATGAGCAGTTCTTC; CDR3 protein: CASSPINSYNEQFF; clone size: few; D gene: -; V gene: TRBV11-3; J gene: TRBJ2-1
CDR3 DNA: TGCGCCAGCAGTCAAGATAGGAGCATGGATACGCAGTATTTT; CDR3 protein: CASSQDRSMDTQYF; clone size: many; D gene: -; V gene: TRBV5-1; J gene: TRBJ2-3
CDR3 DNA: TGTGCCAGCAGTGAAGTAGGCACAGATACGCAGTATTTT; CDR3 protein: CASSEVGTDTQYF; clone size: few; D gene: -; V gene: TRBV25-1; J gene: TRBJ2-3